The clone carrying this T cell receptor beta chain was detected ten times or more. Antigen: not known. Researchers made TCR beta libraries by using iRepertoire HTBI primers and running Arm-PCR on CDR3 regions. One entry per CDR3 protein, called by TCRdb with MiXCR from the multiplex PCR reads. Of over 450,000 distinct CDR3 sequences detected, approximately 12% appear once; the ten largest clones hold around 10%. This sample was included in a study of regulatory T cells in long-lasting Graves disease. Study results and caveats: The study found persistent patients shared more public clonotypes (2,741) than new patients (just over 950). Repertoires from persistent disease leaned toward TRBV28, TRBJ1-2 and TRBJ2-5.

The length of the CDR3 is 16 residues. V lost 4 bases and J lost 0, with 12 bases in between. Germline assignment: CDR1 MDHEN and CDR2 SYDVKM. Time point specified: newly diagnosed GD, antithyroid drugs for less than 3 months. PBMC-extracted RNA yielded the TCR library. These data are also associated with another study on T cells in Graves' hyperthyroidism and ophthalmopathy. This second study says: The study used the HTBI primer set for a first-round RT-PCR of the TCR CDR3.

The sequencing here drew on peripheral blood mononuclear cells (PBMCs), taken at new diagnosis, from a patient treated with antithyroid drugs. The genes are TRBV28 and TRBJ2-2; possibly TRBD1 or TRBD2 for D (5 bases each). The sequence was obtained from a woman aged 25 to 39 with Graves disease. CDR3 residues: CASSSEDTANTGELFF. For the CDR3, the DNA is TGTGCCAGCAGTTCGGAGGACACGGCGAACACCGGGGAGCTGTTTTTT.